This T cell receptor (beta chain) was sequenced during a study of cytotoxic CD8 clonotypes in ibrutinib-treated CLL. Study at large: Of a cohort that held ten to twelve relapsed/refractory and around 14 treatment-naive patients, under 18 were IGHV unmutated.

J lost 2 bases, V lost 3 bases, and 7 bases had no gene match. Per germline, CDR1 SEHNR and CDR2 FQNEAQ (reference sequence). The CDR3 sequence is 15 residues long. As to this clone: Its cognate antigen is unknown.

Targeted sequencing depth ranged from 1 in 200,000 to 1 in 1 million T cells. Assay: immunoSEQ multiplex PCR; the TCRdb copy retains only in-frame clones and omits some. Of roughly 29,000 clones in the sample, approximately 54% were seen once. Study-wide findings and caveats: The study found baseline clonality above age-matched healthy donors, tracking circulating CD8+ T-cell counts.

The chain employs TRBV7-9 and TRBJ2-7, with TRBD2 matching over 7 bases. The TCR was taken from a human donor with chronic lymphocytic leukemia. The sample in question was PBMCs, obtained before ibrutinib treatment. Written as DNA, the CDR3 is TGTGCCAGCAGCTTCGGGGGGTGGAGAACCTACGAGCAGTACTTC. Protein sequence: CASSFGGWRTYEQYF.